Presented here are 12 T cell receptor beta chains from one specimen sequenced in a study of T cells in Graves' hyperthyroidism and ophthalmopathy. Amplification yielded TCR beta CDR3 regions, with RNA transcripts as the source. The TCR CDR3 was amplified in a first-round RT-PCR using the HTBI primer set. In TCRdb, the multiplex PCR reads were re-called with MiXCR into one record per CDR3 protein. The sample has 650,000 to 700,000 distinct CDR3 sequences; roughly a sixth are singletons. Material: blood. The receptors were gathered from a man aged 45-60 years with Graves' hyperthyroidism.

The rearrangement joins TRBV9 to TRBJ2-5; 7 positions match TRBD1. CDR3 length equals 13 residues. V shed 4 bases and J 2 bases; nucleotides not matched to a gene: 2. The germline V gene encodes CDR1 SGDLS and CDR2 YYNGEE. CDR3 in DNA: TGTGCCAGCAGCACAGGGGAACAAGAGACCCAGTACTTC. Translating gives CASSTGEQETQYF.

This clonotype came up a few times. The chain is built from TRBV7-2 and TRBJ1-6; 7 positions agree with TRBD1. The germline gives CDR1 SGHTA, CDR2 FQGNSA. J lost 0 bases, V lost 4 bases, and 9 bases had no gene match. The CDR3 totals 18 residues. CDR3 in DNA: TGTGCCAGCAGCTGGGGGACAGCCAAGAGCTCCTATAATTCACCCCTCCACTTT. Translated, it gives CASSWGTAKSSYNSPLHF.

Ten or more counts support this clonotype. V gene TRBV11-2 combines with J gene TRBJ2-3; 8 positions agree with TRBD2. The CDR3 loop spans 15 amino acids. J gave up 0 bases and V 3 bases, and 2 bases lay outside the gene matches. Germline loops: CDR1 SGHAT, CDR2 FQNNGV. The CDR3 loop reads CASSFERGSTDTQYF. The CDR3 DNA sequence: TGTGCCAGCAGCTTCGAGCGGGGGAGCACAGATACGCAGTATTTT.

This clonotype appeared many times. The chain is built from TRBV27 and TRBJ2-2; D is ambiguous. This CDR3 is built from 13 residues. Trimming took 3 bases from V and 5 from J, leaving 7 bases between them. Germline V gene data show CDR1 as MNHEY and CDR2 as SMNVEV (reference sequence). The CDR3 sequence is CASSFMETGELFF. CDR3 sequence (DNA): TGTGCCAGCAGTTTTATGGAAACCGGGGAGCTGTTTTTT.

This clonotype was detected ten times or more. The V gene is TRBV29-1, the J gene TRBJ2-7; TRBD1 matches 8 bases. CDR1 is SQVTM, CDR2 ANQGSEA, per germline. V dropped 5 bases and J dropped 2; count of bases not matched to a gene: 5. CDR3 size: 13 residues. The CDR3 DNA is TGCAGCGTTTGGGACAGGCAAACCTACGAGCAGTACTTC. Protein product: CSVWDRQTYEQYF.

This clonotype was observed many times. The chain combines TRBV7-3 with TRBJ1-1, with TRBD1 as a possible D gene (6 bases). The germline CDR1 and CDR2 sequences are SGHTA and FQGTGA. Trimming removed 5 bases at V and 12 bases at J, with 16 bases between. The CDR3 length is 12 residues. The CDR3 nucleotides read TGTGCCAGCAGCCAGACAGGTGCTTTGCCTTTCTTT. The encoded protein is CASSQTGALPFF.

This clonotype was observed many times. The chain couples TRBV6-5 to TRBJ2-7; the match to TRBD1 covers 9 bases. V was pared by 1 base and J by 1 base, with 5 bases of the junction left unmatched. Germline CDR1 reads MNHEY; CDR2 reads SVGAGI. This CDR3 region has 16 residues. As DNA, the CDR3 is TGTGCCAGCAGTTACTATTCGGGACAGGGATCCTACGAGCAGTACTTC. Its translation: CASSYYSGQGSYEQYF.

This clonotype was counted between two and nine times. V usage is TRBV15 and J usage is TRBJ1-1, with D perhaps TRBD1 (6 bases). The CDR3 loop spans 15 amino acids. Trimming took 7 bases from V and 1 from J, leaving 16 bases between them. Germline-derived CDR1 and CDR2 are LNHNV and YYDKDF (reference sequence). The CDR3 DNA reads TGTGCCACCATTAATTCAGGGGTACCGAACACTGAAGCTTTCTTT. Translating it yields CATINSGVPNTEAFF.

This clonotype came up a few times. This chain connects TRBV5-1 to TRBJ1-5, with 9 bases matching TRBD1. Germline V gene data show CDR1 as SGHRS and CDR2 as YFSETQ. The junction had 11 bases not matched to a gene; V was cut back by 4 bases and J by 9 bases. CDR3 length: 15 residues. This chain's CDR3 is CASSIRDRATGPQHF. DNA of the CDR3: TGCGCCAGCAGCATCCGGGACAGGGCGACTGGGCCCCAGCATTTT.

This clonotype was observed a few times. The conserved phenylalanine or tryptophan normally closing the CDR3 is absent here, so this likely arose from a read error. The chain recombines TRBV6-1 with TRBJ2-5; D is ambiguous. V was trimmed by 1 base and J by 5 bases, leaving 2 bases between them. The CDR3 loop spans 11 amino acids. CDR1 is MNHNS, CDR2 SASEGT, per germline. The CDR3 is CASSEGETQYL. CDR3 DNA: TGTGCCAGCAGTGAAGGGGAGACCCAGTACCTC.

This clonotype was recorded at least ten times. This sequence joins TRBV27 and TRBJ2-1, with a weak D call TRBD1 (6 bases). There are 15 residues in the CDR3. V shed 2 bases and J shed 4 bases, with 12 bases lying between them. The germline V gene encodes CDR1 MNHEY and CDR2 SMNVEV (reference sequence). CDR3 amino acids: CASSLTPGQYNEQFF. The CDR3 nucleotides are TGTGCCAGCAGTTTAACCCCCGGACAGTACAATGAGCAGTTCTTC.

This chain uses TRBV19 with TRBJ2-1; TRBD2 matches 8 bases. CDR3 length: 14 amino acids. With V trimmed by 4 bases and J by 2 bases, 1 base remained unmatched. CDR1 LNHDA and CDR2 SQIVND come from the germline V gene (reference sequence). Written as DNA, the CDR3 is TGTGCCAGTAGTACGGGACTAGCCTACAATGAGCAGTTCTTC. Its translation: CASSTGLAYNEQFF.